The 25 T cell receptor beta chains presented below share a single source sample, sequenced in a study of blood T cell repertoires in COVID-19. Assay: immunoSEQ multiplex PCR; the TCRdb copy retains only in-frame clones and omits some. The sample lists 250,000 or so clones; about 83% were seen once. Sequencing input: peripheral blood. These receptors were obtained from a man older than 75 with acute or convalescent COVID-19.

The rearrangement links TRBV24-1 to TRBJ1-1; D is unresolved. The CDR3 contains 13 residues. Germline V lookup: CDR1 KGHDR, CDR2 SFDVKD. V lost 7 bases and J lost 5, with 13 bases in between. The CDR3 DNA sequence: TGTGCCACCAGCCGTGGAGGGAGTACTGAAGCTTTCTTT. Protein sequence: CATSRGGSTEAFF.

The genes are TRBV4-2 and TRBJ2-7; a possible D gene is TRBD1 (7 bases). V lost 2 bases and J lost 1, with 12 bases in between. The CDR3 contains 15 residues. From germline, CDR1 is LGHNA and CDR2 YNFKEQ. The CDR3 reads CASSQRGDSSYEQYF. The CDR3 DNA sequence: TGTGCCAGCAGCCAAAGGGGGGACAGTTCCTACGAGCAGTACTTC.

This rearrangement joins TRBV7-9 to TRBJ2-1; TRBD1 might be the D (7 bases). V gave up 5 bases and J gave up 0 bases, with 14 bases separating them. Germline assignment: CDR1 SEHNR and CDR2 FQNEAQ (reference sequence). The CDR3 loop spans 16 amino acids. Written as DNA, the CDR3 is TGTGCCAGCAGCCAGGGGGGCCCGAGCTCCTACAATGAGCAGTTCTTC. It specifies CASSQGGPSSYNEQFF.

The V call is TRBV6-1, the J call TRBJ1-1; possible D gene TRBD1, 6 bases. Trimming shortened V by 3 bases and J by 11 bases, and 13 bases separated the two germline ends. The CDR3 has 12 amino acids. Germline CDR1 and CDR2: MNHNS and SASEGT. In DNA form, the CDR3 reads TGTGCCAGCAGTGATGGGGGCCTCCCGGCTTTCTTT. It specifies CASSDGGLPAFF.

This chain connects TRBV18 to TRBJ2-7; 10 nucleotides agree with TRBD2. The V gene end was trimmed by 0 bases and the J gene end by 0 bases; junction bases not matched to a gene: 8. CDR1 and CDR2 (germline): KGHSH, LQKENI. This CDR3 is 18 amino acids long. CDR3 protein: CASSPPASGRRNSYEQYF. The CDR3 DNA sequence: TGTGCCAGCTCACCACCGGCTAGCGGGAGAAGGAACTCCTACGAGCAGTACTTC.

The CDR3 bases are TGTGCCAGCAGAGGCGACGGGGTGAACACTGAAGCTTTCTTT. Residues: CASRGDGVNTEAFF. This chain uses TRBV6-4 with TRBJ1-1; no clear D gene. Between the trimmed V and J ends, which lost 6 bases and 0 bases, there was a span of 11 bases. The germline V gene has CDR1 MRHNA and CDR2 SNTAGT. The CDR3 covers 14 residues.

V is TRBV10-3 and J is TRBJ2-1, with 10 positions matching TRBD2. CDR1 and CDR2 from the germline V gene are ENHRY and SYGVKD. V gave up 6 bases and J gave up 7 bases; unmatched junction bases: 6. The CDR3 loop spans 14 amino acids. CDR3 loop: CAIRAASGSNEQFF. The CDR3 DNA reads TGTGCCATCAGGGCGGCTAGCGGGAGTAATGAGCAGTTCTTC.

The count of this clone is one. This chain links TRBV5-8 with TRBJ2-1; tentatively, D is TRBD2 (5 bases). Trimming left V 4 bases short and J 7 bases short, with 18 bases between. There are 15 residues in the CDR3. Germline lookup yields CDR1 SGHTS and CDR2 YDEGEE. CDR3: CASSLNLRGPNEQFF. In DNA, the CDR3 is TGTGCCAGCAGCCTGAACCTTCGGGGTCCTAATGAGCAGTTCTTC.

The rearrangement links TRBV3-1 (or the pseudogene TRBV3-2) to TRBJ2-7; TRBD1 is a possible D gene (6 bases). Germline loops: CDR1 LGHDT, CDR2 YNNKEL (reference sequence). CDR3 length: 14 amino acids. V lost 4 bases and J 3 bases, leaving 13 bases between the germline ends. CDR3 loop: CASSPLTGVYEQYF. CDR3 nucleotide sequence: TGTGCCAGCAGCCCCCTGACAGGAGTCTACGAGCAGTACTTC.

The rearrangement joins TRBV28 to TRBJ1-2; TRBD1 matches at 9 bases. This CDR3 spans 15 amino acids. Unmatched junction bases numbered 10, after V lost 6 bases and J lost 5 bases. Germline CDR1 is MDHEN and CDR2 is SYDVKM. The CDR3 spells CASRDRGYKWYGYTF. The CDR3 region has the DNA TGTGCCAGCAGGGACAGGGGTTATAAATGGTATGGCTACACCTTC.

The rearrangement links TRBV28 to TRBJ1-2; 8 bases match TRBD1. This CDR3 is 15 amino acids long. Unmatched junction bases numbered 15, after V lost 3 bases and J lost 12 bases. Germline V gives CDR1 MDHEN, CDR2 SYDVKM. Here the CDR3 DNA reads TGTGCCAGCAGTTTCGCAAGTCCCGGGACAGGAGTAGACACCTTC. Residues: CASSFASPGTGVDTF.

This chain connects TRBV6-1 to TRBJ1-1; D is possibly TRBD1 (5 bases). The CDR3 is made up of 16 amino acids. Germline values: CDR1 MNHNS, CDR2 SASEGT. Trimming cost V 2 bases and J 0 bases, with 13 bases left between them. The CDR3 region has the DNA TGTGCCAGCAGTGAAAGAGTGGGACTGTTGAACACTGAAGCTTTCTTT. The encoded protein is CASSERVGLLNTEAFF.

V gene TRBV15 combines with J gene TRBJ1-5; D gene uncertain. Trimming left V 8 bases short and J 0 bases short, with 14 bases between. The germline gives CDR1 LNHNV, CDR2 YYDKDF (reference sequence). CDR3 length equals 15 residues. The DNA for the CDR3 is TGTGCCACCGGAAGGGCGGGGAATAGCAATCAGCCCCAGCATTTT. Protein product: CATGRAGNSNQPQHF.

This chain joins TRBV20-1 and TRBJ1-5; possibly TRBD1 for D (5 bases). Trimming removed 3 bases at V and 0 bases at J, with 9 bases between. This CDR3 is built from 14 residues. Germline loops: CDR1 DFQATT, CDR2 SNEGSKA (reference sequence). This chain's CDR3 is CSASGGGSNQPQHF. DNA of the CDR3: TGCAGTGCTAGTGGGGGGGGTAGCAATCAGCCCCAGCATTTT.

The chain joins TRBV28 to TRBJ2-2, with D maybe TRBD2 (6 bases). V lost 7 bases and J lost 6, with 18 bases in between. The CDR3 spans 15 residues. Germline CDR1 reads MDHEN; CDR2 reads SYDVKM. DNA of the CDR3: TGTGCCAGCATCTTTCGGGGGAAAGGCGCCGGGGAGCTGTTTTTT. It translates to CASIFRGKGAGELFF.

The chain couples TRBV2 to TRBJ1-6; D is unclear. With 7 bases removed from V and 0 bases from J, the gap between germline ends came to 4 bases. Germline CDR1 and CDR2: SNHLY and FYNNEI. The CDR3 length is 13 residues. CDR3 protein: CASTVSYNSPLHF. The CDR3 DNA reads TGTGCCAGCACGGTCTCCTATAATTCACCCCTCCACTTT.

The chain has TRBV11-3 and TRBJ2-1, with D unclear. The CDR3 runs to 16 residues. Germline values: CDR1 SGHNT, CDR2 YENEEA. Trimming removed 2 bases from V and 0 bases from J, with 11 bases in between. The CDR3 spells CASSLPLPSSYNEQFF. CDR3 sequence (DNA): TGTGCCAGCAGCTTACCACTTCCTAGCTCCTACAATGAGCAGTTCTTC.

This clone is a singleton in its sample. The chain carries TRBV28 and TRBJ1-2; a weak D match, TRBD1 (6 bases). CDR3 size: 15 residues. The V end was cut by 2 bases, the J end by 5 bases, with 15 bases between. CDR1 and CDR2 from the germline V gene are MDHEN and SYDVKM. Here the CDR3 reads CASSLGRGARYGYTF. In DNA, the CDR3 is TGTGCCAGCAGTTTAGGGAGGGGGGCTCGGTATGGCTACACCTTC.

V is TRBV14 and J is TRBJ2-7, with 10 bases identical to TRBD2. Trimming at V came to 4 bases and at J to 2 bases, leaving 5 bases not matched to a gene. Germline V gives CDR1 SGHDN, CDR2 FVKESK. The CDR3 is made up of 15 amino acids. DNA for the CDR3: TGTGCCAGCAGCCCTCGGACTAGCGGACCCTACGAGCAGTACTTC. Protein product: CASSPRTSGPYEQYF.

The chain employs TRBV28 and TRBJ1-4, with TRBD1 matching 11 bases. Germline V gene lookup returns CDR1 MDHEN and CDR2 SYDVKM. The CDR3 contains 14 residues. Trimming took 4 bases from V and 10 from J; bases not matched to a gene: 5. CDR3 residues: CASSSGTGGRKLFF. The CDR3 DNA follows: TGTGCCAGCAGTTCGGGGACAGGGGGAAGAAAACTGTTTTTT.

The chain uses TRBV5-1 and TRBJ2-5; tentative D call: TRBD2 (6 bases). The V gene's germline CDR1 is SGHRS and CDR2 YFSETQ. This CDR3 has 18 amino acids. V was pared by 4 bases and J by 1 base, with 23 bases between. DNA for the CDR3: TGCGCCAGCAGCCGTAGCCACGGCGGGGTAGGTTCCCAAGAGACCCAGTACTTC. Its translation: CASSRSHGGVGSQETQYF.

The gene calls are TRBV7-9 and TRBJ2-5; a weak D match, TRBD2 (6 bases). This CDR3 has 14 amino acids. V was cut by 2 bases and J by 5 bases, with 12 bases left in between. Germline V gene lookup returns CDR1 SEHNR and CDR2 FQNEAQ (reference sequence). The CDR3, as DNA: TGTGCCAGCAGCTTACTCCAGGGAGGCGAGACCCAGTACTTC. This gives the protein CASSLLQGGETQYF.

This clone came up once. The V and J genes are TRBV24-1 and TRBJ1-5, with D hard to call. Trimming removed 9 bases from V and 1 base from J, with 12 bases in between. Per germline, CDR1 KGHDR and CDR2 SFDVKD. CDR3 length equals 14 residues. In DNA form, the CDR3 reads TGTGCCACCTCCCCACAGACAAGCAATCAGCCCCAGCATTTT. Residues: CATSPQTSNQPQHF.

This chain joins TRBV6-1 and TRBJ2-7, with D tentatively TRBD2 (6 bases). The V gene lost 1 base and the J gene lost 0 bases, with 7 bases spanning the gap. Germline V gene sequence: CDR1 MNHNS, CDR2 SASEGT. The CDR3 has 14 amino acids. CDR3 sequence (DNA): TGTGCCAGCAGTGAAGTGGGGGGCTCCTACGAGCAGTACTTC. It encodes CASSEVGGSYEQYF.

V and J are TRBV19 and TRBJ1-5; 8 bases match TRBD1. Trimming cost V 1 base and J 9 bases; bases outside gene matches: 8. CDR1 LNHDA and CDR2 SQIVND come from the germline V gene (reference sequence). The CDR3 sequence is 15 residues long. The DNA for the CDR3 is TGTGCCAGTAGTATAGGAGGCAGGGGGCTTGGGCCCCAGCATTTT. Its protein is CASSIGGRGLGPQHF.